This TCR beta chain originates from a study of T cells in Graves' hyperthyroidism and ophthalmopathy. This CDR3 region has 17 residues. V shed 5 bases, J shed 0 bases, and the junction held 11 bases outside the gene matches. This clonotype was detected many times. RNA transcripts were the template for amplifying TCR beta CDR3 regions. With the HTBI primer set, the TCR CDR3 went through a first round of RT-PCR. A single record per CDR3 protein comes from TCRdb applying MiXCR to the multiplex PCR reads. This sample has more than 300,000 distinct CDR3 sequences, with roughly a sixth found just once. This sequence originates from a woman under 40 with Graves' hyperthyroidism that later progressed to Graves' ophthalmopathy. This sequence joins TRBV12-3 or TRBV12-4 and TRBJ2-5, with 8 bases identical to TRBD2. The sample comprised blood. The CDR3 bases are TGTGCCAGCAGTCGGGGGGCTAGCGGGCCGTACCAAGAGACCCAGTACTTC. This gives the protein CASSRGASGPYQETQYF.